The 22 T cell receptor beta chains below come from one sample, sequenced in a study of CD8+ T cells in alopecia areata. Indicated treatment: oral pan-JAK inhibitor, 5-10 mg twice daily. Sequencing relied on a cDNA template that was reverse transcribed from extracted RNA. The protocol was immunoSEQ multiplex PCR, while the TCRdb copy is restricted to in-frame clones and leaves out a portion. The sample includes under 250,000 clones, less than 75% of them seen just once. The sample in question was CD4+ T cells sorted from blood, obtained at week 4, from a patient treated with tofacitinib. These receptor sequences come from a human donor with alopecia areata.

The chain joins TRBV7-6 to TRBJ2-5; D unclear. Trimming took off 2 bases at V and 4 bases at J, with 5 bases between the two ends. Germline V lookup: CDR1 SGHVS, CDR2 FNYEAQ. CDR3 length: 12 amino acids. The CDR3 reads CASSLQGETQYF. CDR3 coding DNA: TGTGCCAGCAGCTTACAAGGAGAGACCCAGTACTTC.

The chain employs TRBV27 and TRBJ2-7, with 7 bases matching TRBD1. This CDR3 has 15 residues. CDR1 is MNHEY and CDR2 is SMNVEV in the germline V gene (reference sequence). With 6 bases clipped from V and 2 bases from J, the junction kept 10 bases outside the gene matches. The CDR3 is CASRTTGWGAYEQYF. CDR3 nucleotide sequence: TGTGCCAGCAGGACGACAGGGTGGGGCGCCTACGAGCAGTACTTC.

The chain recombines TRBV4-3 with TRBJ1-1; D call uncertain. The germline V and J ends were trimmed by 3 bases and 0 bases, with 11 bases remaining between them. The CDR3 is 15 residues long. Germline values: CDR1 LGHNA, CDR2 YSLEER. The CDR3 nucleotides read TGCGCCAGCAGCCATAGTTTTAACATGAACACTGAAGCTTTCTTT. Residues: CASSHSFNMNTEAFF.

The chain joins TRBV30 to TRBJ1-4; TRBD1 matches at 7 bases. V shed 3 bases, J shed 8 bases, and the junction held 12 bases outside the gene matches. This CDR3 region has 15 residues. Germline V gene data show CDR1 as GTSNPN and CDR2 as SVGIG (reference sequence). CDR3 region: CAWSSTRDSVEKLFF. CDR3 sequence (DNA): TGTGCCTGGAGCTCTACCCGGGACAGTGTCGAAAAACTGTTTTTT.

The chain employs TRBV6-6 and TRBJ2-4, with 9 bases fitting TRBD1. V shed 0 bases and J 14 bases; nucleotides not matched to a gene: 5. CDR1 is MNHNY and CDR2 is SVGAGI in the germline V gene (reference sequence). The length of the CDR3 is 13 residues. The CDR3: CASSYSIRDREYF. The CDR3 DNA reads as TGTGCCAGCAGTTACTCGATAAGGGACAGGGAGTACTTC.

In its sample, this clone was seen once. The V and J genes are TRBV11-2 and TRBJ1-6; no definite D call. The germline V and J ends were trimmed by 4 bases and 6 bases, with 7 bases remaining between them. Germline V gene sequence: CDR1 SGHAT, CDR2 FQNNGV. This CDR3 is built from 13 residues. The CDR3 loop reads CASSSNSNSPLHF. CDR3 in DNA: TGTGCCAGCAGCTCTAACAGTAATTCACCCCTCCACTTT.

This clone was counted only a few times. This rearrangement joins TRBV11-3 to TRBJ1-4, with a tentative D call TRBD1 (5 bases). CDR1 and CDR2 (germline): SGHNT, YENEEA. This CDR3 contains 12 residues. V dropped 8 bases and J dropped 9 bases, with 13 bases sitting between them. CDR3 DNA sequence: TGTGCCAGCGGGCAGGGAGAGAAAAAACTGTTTTTT. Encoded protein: CASGQGEKKLFF.

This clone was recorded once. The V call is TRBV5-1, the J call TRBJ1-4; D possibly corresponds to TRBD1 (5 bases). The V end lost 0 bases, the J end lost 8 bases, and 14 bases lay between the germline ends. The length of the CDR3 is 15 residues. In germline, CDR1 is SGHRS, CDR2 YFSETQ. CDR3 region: CASSLGDAKDEKLFF. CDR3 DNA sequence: TGCGCCAGCAGCTTGGGGGACGCCAAGGACGAAAAACTGTTTTTT.

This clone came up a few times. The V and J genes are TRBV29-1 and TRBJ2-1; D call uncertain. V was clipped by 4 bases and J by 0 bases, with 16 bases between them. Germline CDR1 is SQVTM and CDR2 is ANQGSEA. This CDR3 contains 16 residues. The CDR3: CSVAPARFDSYNEQFF. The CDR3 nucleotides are TGCAGCGTTGCCCCCGCGCGGTTCGACTCCTACAATGAGCAGTTCTTC.

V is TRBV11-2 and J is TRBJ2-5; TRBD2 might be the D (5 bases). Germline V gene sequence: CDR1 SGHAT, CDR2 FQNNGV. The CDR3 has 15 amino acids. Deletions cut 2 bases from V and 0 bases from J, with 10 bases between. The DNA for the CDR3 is TGTGCCAGCAGCTTAAGTCCGGGGTACCAAGAGACCCAGTACTTC. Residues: CASSLSPGYQETQYF.

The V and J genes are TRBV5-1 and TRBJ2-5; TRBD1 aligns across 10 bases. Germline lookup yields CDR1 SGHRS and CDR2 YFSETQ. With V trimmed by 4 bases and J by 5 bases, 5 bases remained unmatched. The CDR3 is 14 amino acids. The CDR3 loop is CASSEGTGVETQYF. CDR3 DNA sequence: TGCGCCAGCAGCGAGGGGACAGGGGTGGAGACCCAGTACTTC.

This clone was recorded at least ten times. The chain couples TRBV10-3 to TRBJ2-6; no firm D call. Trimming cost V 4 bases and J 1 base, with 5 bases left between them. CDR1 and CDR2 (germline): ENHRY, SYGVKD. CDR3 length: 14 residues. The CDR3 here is CAISATSGANVLTF. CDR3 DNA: TGTGCCATCAGTGCTACTTCTGGGGCCAACGTCCTGACTTTC.

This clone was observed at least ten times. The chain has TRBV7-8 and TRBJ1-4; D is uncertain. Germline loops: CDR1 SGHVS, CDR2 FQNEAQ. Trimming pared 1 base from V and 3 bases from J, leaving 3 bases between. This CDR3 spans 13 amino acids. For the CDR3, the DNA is TGTGCCAGCAGCTTAGGAGCTAATGAAAAACTGTTTTTT. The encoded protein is CASSLGANEKLFF.

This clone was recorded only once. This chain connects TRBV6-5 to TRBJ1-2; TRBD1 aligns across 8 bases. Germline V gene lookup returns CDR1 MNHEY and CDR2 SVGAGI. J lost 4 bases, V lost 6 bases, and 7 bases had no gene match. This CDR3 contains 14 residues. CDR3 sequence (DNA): TGTGCCAGCAGCCCAAGGGACAGGAGCTATGGCTACACCTTC. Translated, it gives CASSPRDRSYGYTF.

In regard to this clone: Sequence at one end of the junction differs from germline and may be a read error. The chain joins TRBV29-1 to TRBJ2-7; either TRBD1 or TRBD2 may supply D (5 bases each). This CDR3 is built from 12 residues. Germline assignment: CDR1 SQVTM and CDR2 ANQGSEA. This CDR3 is CSVEDGARRQYF. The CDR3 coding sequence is TGCAGCGTCGAAGACGGGGCCAGGCGGCAGTACTTC.

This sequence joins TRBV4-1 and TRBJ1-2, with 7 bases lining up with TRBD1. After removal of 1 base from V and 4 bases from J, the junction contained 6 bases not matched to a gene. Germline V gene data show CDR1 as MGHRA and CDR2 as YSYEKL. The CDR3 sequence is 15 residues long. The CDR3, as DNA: TGCGCCAGCAGCCAAGTGCGACAGGGTTCCTATGGCTACACCTTC. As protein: CASSQVRQGSYGYTF.

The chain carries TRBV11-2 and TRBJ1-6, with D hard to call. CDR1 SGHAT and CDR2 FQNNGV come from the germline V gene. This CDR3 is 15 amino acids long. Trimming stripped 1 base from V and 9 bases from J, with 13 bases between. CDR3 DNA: TGTGCCAGCAGCTTAGGGACGGCAGCAGGTTCACCCCTCCACTTT. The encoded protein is CASSLGTAAGSPLHF.

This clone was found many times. CDR3 region: CASRSGGLGTEAFF. The CDR3, as DNA: TGTGCCAGCAGATCAGGGGGCTTGGGCACTGAAGCTTTCTTT. V is TRBV25-1 and J is TRBJ1-1; 8 bases match TRBD1. The CDR3 contains 14 residues. The J segment lost 4 bases and the V segment lost 6 bases, leaving 7 bases of the junction unmatched. The V gene's germline CDR1 is MGHDK and CDR2 SYGVNS.

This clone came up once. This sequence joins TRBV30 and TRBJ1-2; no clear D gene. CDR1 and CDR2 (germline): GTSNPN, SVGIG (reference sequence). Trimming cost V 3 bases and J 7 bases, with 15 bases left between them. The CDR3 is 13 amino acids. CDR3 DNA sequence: TGTGCCTGGAGCGTTGGAAGGGCCCGTGGCTACACCTTC. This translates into CAWSVGRARGYTF. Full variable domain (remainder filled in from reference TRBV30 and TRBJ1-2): SQTIHQWPATLVQPVGSPLSLECTVEGTSNPNLYWYRQAAGRGLQLLFYSVGIGQISSEVPQNLSASRPQDRQFILSSKKLLLSDSGFYLCAWSVGRARGYTFGSGTRLTVV.

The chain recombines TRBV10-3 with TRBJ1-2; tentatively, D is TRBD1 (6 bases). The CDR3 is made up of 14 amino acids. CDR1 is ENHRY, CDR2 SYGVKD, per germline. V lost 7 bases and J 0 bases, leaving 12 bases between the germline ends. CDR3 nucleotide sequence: TGTGCCATCACCGGGGGGACATCTAACTATGGCTACACCTTC. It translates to CAITGGTSNYGYTF.

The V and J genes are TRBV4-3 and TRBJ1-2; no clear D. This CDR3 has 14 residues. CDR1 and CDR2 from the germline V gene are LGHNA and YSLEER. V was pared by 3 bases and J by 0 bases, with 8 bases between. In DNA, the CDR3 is TGCGCCAGCAGCCAGGCGGTATCTAACTATGGCTACACCTTC. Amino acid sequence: CASSQAVSNYGYTF.

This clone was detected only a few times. In nucleotides, the CDR3 is TGCGCCAGCAGCCCCTATTTTGACGGGGGGGCTGGGGCCAACGTCCTGACTTTC. Protein product: CASSPYFDGGAGANVLTF. The chain carries TRBV4-3 and TRBJ2-6, with 8 bases aligning to TRBD2. V was pared by 4 bases and J by 2 bases, with 10 bases of the junction left unmatched. Germline CDR1 reads LGHNA; CDR2 reads YSLEER. CDR3 size: 18 residues.